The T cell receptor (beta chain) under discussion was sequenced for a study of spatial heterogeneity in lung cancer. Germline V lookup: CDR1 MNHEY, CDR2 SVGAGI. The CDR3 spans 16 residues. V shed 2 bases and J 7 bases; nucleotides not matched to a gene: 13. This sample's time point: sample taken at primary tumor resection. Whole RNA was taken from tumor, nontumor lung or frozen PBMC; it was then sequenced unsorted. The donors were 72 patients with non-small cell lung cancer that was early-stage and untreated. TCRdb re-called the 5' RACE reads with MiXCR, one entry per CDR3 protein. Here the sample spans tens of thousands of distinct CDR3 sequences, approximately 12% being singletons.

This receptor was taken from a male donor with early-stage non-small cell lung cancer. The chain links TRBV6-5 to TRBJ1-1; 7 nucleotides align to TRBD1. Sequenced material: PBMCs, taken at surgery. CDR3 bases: TGTGCCAGCAGTTACGTGGGACAGACAACCAAGTTTGAAGCTTTCTTT. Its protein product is CASSYVGQTTKFEAFF.